This T cell receptor beta chain is from a study of shared clonotypes between healthy human individuals (dated by TCRdb to about 2020). Background on the whole study: Three men and two women, aged 18 to 49 years, made up the cohort. For each donor, CD4 naive and CD4 memory were each run on three plates, CD8 naive on two plates, and CD8 memory on one plate. To estimate repertoire size and how much clonotypes are shared between individuals, the study performed deep sequencing of blood TCR repertoires from 4 to 6 healthy adults. Libraries were prepared and TCR repertoires were sequenced by different laboratories using diverse techniques, in order to increase sequencing depth and limit assay-specific biases. Leukapheresis yielded between about 0.94 and 8.9 billion PBMCs per donor. Study-level results and caveats: Pairwise subsampling led to the expectation that sequencing depth would affect the degree of clonotype sharing among donors. Only blood was sampled, and tissue TCR repertoires likely differ from those in blood. The genetic and exposure-history diversity represented was limited by the small number of donors. About 4.5% of naive CD4, around 3.6% of naive CD8, about 2.1% of memory CD4, and about 0.4% of memory CD8 clonotypes were shared across a handful of donors. Even with the large sequencing depth, rarefaction of the sorted-subset datasets indicated that sequencing was incomplete. Naive subsets generally had larger estimated clonotype richness than memory subsets. Clonotypes shared by all four sorted-subset donors showed higher generation probabilities than non-shared clonotypes.

For the CD8 naive samples, CD45RO-negative cells were positively selected for CCR7, yielding a CD45RA+CCR7+ population from which TemRA cells were excluded. The donors were healthy, HIV-negative adults with no recently reported acute infections or vaccinations. Every donor was a Caucasian adult living in Nashville, Tennessee, USA. Blood was obtained by leukapheresis, after which PBMCs were separated by Ficoll-Histopaque density gradient centrifugation and cryopreserved in liquid nitrogen vapor phase. Analytical flow cytometry was used to check the purity and quantity of each magnetically sorted T cell population. From each sorted fraction, genomic DNA was isolated and quantified by UV absorbance on a Nanodrop 2000c. Concerning this clone: Its specific antigen is unknown. Per-base qualities were not stored, and no clone one base away is much larger.

The germline V gene sets CDR1 to LGHNA and CDR2 to YSLEER. V gives up 4 bases and J gives up 6 bases, and the segment between their germline ends measures 8 bases. The CDR3 spans 12 residues, from the cysteine through the phenylalanine. The DNA shown is the 36-base CDR3, in frame from base 1. TCR CDR3 regions were amplified from genomic DNA by multiplex PCR using the deep immunoSEQ assay. Extracted genomic DNA from each cell subset was distributed evenly across all wells of several immunoSEQ 96-well plates, and each plate was treated as a replicate. For sorted subsets, each replicate PCR was loaded with roughly 0.2 ug genomic DNA, equivalent to roughly 30,000 T cell genomes. Purified libraries were measured with a Qubit 3.0 fluorometer, size-checked on a Bioanalyzer 2100, and measured again with the KAPA Library Quantification kit. Every immunoSEQ 96-well plate was sequenced on a dedicated single-read 150-cycle Illumina NextSeq 550 flow cell. In the paper's pipeline: Because the immunoSEQ output included only junctional sequences and no quality scores, the filtering could not be the same as the filtering used for full-length reads. Sequences were annotated with PyIR, a Python wrapper for IgBLAST v1.9, using IMGT germline references to assign V/J genes and CDR3. Reads with weak V/J assignments (E-value above 1e-6), missing CDR3, stop codons, out-of-frame junctions, or ambiguous translated residues were removed. V3J clonotypes were defined as sequences sharing an identical inferred V gene, J gene, and CDR3 amino acid sequence. To compute the percentage overlap between repertoires, the number of shared unique clonotypes was divided by the size of the smaller repertoire. Three approaches were used to assess repertoire richness: RTK rarefaction, the Chao1 estimator, and Recon v2.1 estimates of unobserved clonotypes. Generation probabilities were computed with OLGA for all TCRbeta clonotypes obtained by the gDNA method from several donors. This immuneACCESS table, as held by TCRdb, lists in-frame sequences with V and J called but not all clones. Of the missing ones, under half trace to an unresolved V gene in checked studies; the others have no known cause. V and J calls and clone size come straight from that table; D and trimming were deduced from the DNA. The sample table lists about 750,000 clones, around 93% of them with a count of one. The ten largest clones represent less than 25% of the sample.

Sequenced: naive CD8+ T cells sorted from blood. According to the study, the label for this sample's cell subset or site signals: CD45RA+CCR7+. Rearrangement joined TRBV4-3 to TRBJ2-3, with the D segment identity uncertain. The TCR comes from a man between 25 and 39 years old in good health. The CDR3 here reads CASSLGWDTQYF. The nucleotide sequence is given as TGCGCCAGCAGCCTGGGGTGGGATACGCAGTATTTT.